Each of the 14 T cell receptor beta chains below was sequenced from the same sample in a study of T-cell reconstitution after alpha-beta-depleted transplantation in children. As it was prepared, the TCRbeta library received unique molecular identifiers. TCRdb itself ran the PCR reads through MiXCR, one entry per CDR3 protein. The profile shows about 980,000 distinct CDR3 sequences, about 29% of them singletons. Material: PBMCs, mostly from graft donor cells, obtained 360 days after TCRalphabeta/CD19-depleted stem cell transplant. These TCRs come from a boy younger than two who had a stem cell transplant for SCID, so the T cells may come from the graft donor.

The sample holds a few counts of this clonotype. The chain carries TRBV9 and TRBJ2-3, with a possible D match to TRBD1 (6 bases). This CDR3 comprises 16 residues. Looked up from germline, CDR1 is SGDLS and CDR2 is YYNGEE. Trimming took off 0 bases at V and 0 bases at J, with 11 bases between the two ends. The CDR3 reads CASSVVGQGSTDTQYF. In DNA, the CDR3 is TGTGCCAGCAGCGTAGTAGGGCAGGGGAGCACAGATACGCAGTATTTT.

This chain links TRBV25-1 with TRBJ1-5; 9 bases line up with TRBD1. The CDR3 totals 16 residues. Germline values: CDR1 MGHDK, CDR2 SYGVNS. The V and J ends lost 3 bases and 3 bases, in that order; junction bases with no gene match: 6. CDR3 sequence: CASSESGDRVNQPQHF. The DNA for the CDR3 is TGTGCCAGCAGTGAGTCCGGGGACAGGGTCAATCAGCCCCAGCATTTT.

V and J are TRBV29-1 and TRBJ2-3; D possibly uses TRBD1 or TRBD2 (5 bases each). CDR3 length: 14 amino acids. V gave up 4 bases and J gave up 3 bases, with 14 bases separating them. Germline CDR1 reads SQVTM; CDR2 reads ANQGSEA. CDR3 region: CSVVGAPATDTQYF. For the CDR3, the DNA is TGCAGCGTTGTCGGGGCCCCGGCAACAGATACGCAGTATTTT.

The gene calls are TRBV12-3 or TRBV12-4 and TRBJ2-5; D gene unclear. This CDR3 spans 16 amino acids. With 1 base removed from V and 4 bases from J, the gap between germline ends came to 16 bases. The CDR3 DNA reads as TGTGCCAGCAGTTTAGGGGCTCACCTACTACGAGAGACCCAGTACTTC. This codes for CASSLGAHLLRETQYF.

This clonotype was picked up a small number of times. The chain employs TRBV11-1 and TRBJ1-1; D unresolved. Germline CDR1 SGHAT, CDR2 FQDESV (reference sequence). The CDR3 has 17 amino acids. V was clipped by 3 bases and J by 0 bases, with 17 bases between them. The CDR3 loop is CASSFGVTDLMNTEAFF. CDR3 DNA: TGTGCCAGCAGCTTCGGGGTAACGGACCTCATGAACACTGAAGCTTTCTTT. The variable domain in full, with the rest retrieved from reference TRBV11-1 and TRBJ1-1, is EAEVAQSPRYKITEKSQAVAFWCDPISGHATLYWYRQILGQGPELLVQFQDESVVDDSQLPKDRFSAERLKGVDSTLKIQPAELGDSAMYLCASSFGVTDLMNTEAFFGQGTRLTVV.

This clonotype was seen a single time. This sequence joins TRBV7-8 and TRBJ2-2; D remains unclear. Deletions cut 1 base from V and 4 bases from J, with 16 bases between. Germline CDR1 SGHVS, CDR2 FQNEAQ. The CDR3 spans 17 residues. CDR3 sequence (DNA): TGTGCCAGCAGCTTAGGATCATTTGGAGAGTTCACCGGGGAGCTGTTTTTT. Translated: CASSLGSFGEFTGELFF.

This clonotype came up a few times. The chain links TRBV20-1 to TRBJ2-2; D ambiguous. The CDR3 has 12 residues. Germline assignment: CDR1 DFQATT and CDR2 SNEGSKA (reference sequence). V lost 6 bases, J lost 6 bases, and 11 bases lay in between. The chain's CDR3 is CSALGYAGELFF. CDR3 sequence (DNA): TGCAGTGCGCTAGGATACGCCGGGGAGCTGTTTTTT.

Ten or more counts support this clonotype. The chain's CDR3 is CSGFTRADTQYF. CDR3 DNA: TGCAGTGGGTTTACTAGAGCAGATACGCAGTATTTT. The genes are TRBV20-1 and TRBJ2-3, with D maybe TRBD2 (5 bases). The CDR3 contains 12 residues. Trimming stripped 7 bases from V and 4 bases from J, with 12 bases between. Germline V gives CDR1 DFQATT, CDR2 SNEGSKA (reference sequence).

This clonotype was observed a handful of times. The rearrangement uses TRBV12-3 or TRBV12-4 and TRBJ1-5, with D possibly matching TRBD1 (5 bases). The CDR3 consists of 14 residues. V lost 2 bases, J lost 6 bases, and 11 bases lay in between. The CDR3 DNA reads TGTGCCAGCAGTTTAAAGGCAGGGTTTCAGCCCCAGCATTTT. Its protein is CASSLKAGFQPQHF.

This clonotype was picked up many times. The chain couples TRBV15 to TRBJ2-4, with D possibly matching TRBD1 (6 bases). Germline V lookup: CDR1 LNHNV, CDR2 YYDKDF (reference sequence). CDR3 length: 16 residues. The germline V and J ends were trimmed by 0 bases and 3 bases, with 12 bases remaining between them. Here the CDR3 DNA reads TGTGCCACCAGCAGAGATGGGGGCACAGACAAAAACATTCAGTACTTC. This sequence encodes CATSRDGGTDKNIQYF.

This sequence joins TRBV3-1 and TRBJ2-5, with a possible D match to TRBD2 (5 bases). CDR3 length equals 15 residues. V lost 2 bases and J lost 1, with 11 bases in between. Germline CDR1 and CDR2: LGHDT and YNNKEL (reference sequence). The CDR3 protein is CASSQWRAGQETQYF. The CDR3 nucleotides read TGTGCCAGCAGCCAATGGCGGGCAGGCCAAGAGACCCAGTACTTC.

The chain employs TRBV4-3 and TRBJ1-1; 9 bases agree with TRBD1. The V gene's germline CDR1 is LGHNA and CDR2 YSLEER. With V trimmed by 4 bases and J by 7 bases, 10 bases remained unmatched. The CDR3 has 15 amino acids. The CDR3 loop reads CASSRTGTGPYEAFF. CDR3 DNA: TGCGCCAGCAGCCGAACCGGGACAGGGCCTTATGAAGCTTTCTTT.

V gene TRBV4-1 combines with J gene TRBJ2-2; D remains ambiguous. The length of the CDR3 is 13 residues. CDR1 is MGHRA, CDR2 YSYEKL, per germline. The V gene lost 3 bases and the J gene lost 6 bases, with 8 bases spanning the gap. CDR3 loop: CASSQVGSGELFF. As DNA, the CDR3 is TGCGCCAGCAGCCAGGTGGGATCCGGGGAGCTGTTTTTT.

The chain is built from TRBV20-1 and TRBJ1-4; 8 bases match TRBD1. V trimming: 5 bases; J trimming: 8 bases; junction bases outside the gene matches: 7. CDR1 and CDR2 from the germline V gene are DFQATT and SNEGSKA (reference sequence). The CDR3 is 13 residues long. CDR3 loop: CSASDRGNEKLFF. The CDR3 coding sequence is TGCAGTGCTTCCGACAGGGGAAACGAAAAACTGTTTTTT.